The present T cell receptor beta chain was sequenced within a study of post-analysis software for immune sequencing data. Study findings and constraints: Compared with controls, patients had more of about 5 TRBV segments, including TRBV5-6, TRBV5-1 and TRBV20-1.

In regard to this clonotype: The target antigen is unknown.

Prepared TCR beta cDNA libraries contained unique molecular identifiers. TCRdb recomputed calls from the PCR reads with MiXCR, one row per CDR3 protein. Of 150,000 to 200,000 distinct CDR3 sequences in the sample, roughly 40% are singletons; the top ten hold 25% to 35%. Trimming shortened V by 6 bases and J by 3 bases, and 20 bases separated the two germline ends. Germline CDR1 is MNHEY and CDR2 is SVGAGI. The CDR3 is made up of 16 amino acids. The clonotype comes from a girl between 5 and 17 years old with multiple sclerosis. J is TRBJ2-5 and V is TRBV6-5; D might be TRBD1 (6 bases). This specimen was blood, taken after autologous hematopoietic stem cell transplantation. CDR3 protein: CASRSNRDPGKETQYF. The CDR3 DNA sequence: TGTGCCAGCAGAAGTAACAGGGATCCGGGGAAAGAGACCCAGTACTTC.